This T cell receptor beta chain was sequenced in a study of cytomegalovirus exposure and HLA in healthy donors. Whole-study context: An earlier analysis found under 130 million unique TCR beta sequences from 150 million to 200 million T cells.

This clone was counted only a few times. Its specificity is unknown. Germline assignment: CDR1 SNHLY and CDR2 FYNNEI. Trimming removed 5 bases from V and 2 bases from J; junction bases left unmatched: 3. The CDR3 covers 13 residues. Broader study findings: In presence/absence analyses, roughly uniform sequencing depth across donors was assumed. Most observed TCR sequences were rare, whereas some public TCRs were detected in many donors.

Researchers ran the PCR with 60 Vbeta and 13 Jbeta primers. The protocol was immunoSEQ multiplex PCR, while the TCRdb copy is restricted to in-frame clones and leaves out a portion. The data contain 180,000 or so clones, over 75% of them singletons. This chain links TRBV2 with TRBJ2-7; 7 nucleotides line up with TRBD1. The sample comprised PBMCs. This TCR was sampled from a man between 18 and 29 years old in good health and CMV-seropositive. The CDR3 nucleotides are TGTGCCAGCAGTACGACAGGGACCTACGAGCAGTACTTC. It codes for CASSTTGTYEQYF.